These T cell receptor beta chains were read from a single sample in a study of CD8 T cells in ankylosing spondylitis. Each CDR3 protein gets one entry after TCRdb re-called the 5' RACE reads with MiXCR. Of hundreds of thousands of distinct CDR3 sequences in the sample, roughly 20% were seen once. Material: blood, either unsorted or a sorted T cell fraction (not recorded which). These receptors originate from a male donor with ankylosing spondylitis or in good health (not recorded which). Both conserved end residues are part of each CDR3. A D gene is named only where the DNA matches it firmly. For some rows the clone size is stated as once, few or many, or as a class when expanded; others skip it.

D gene	J gene	V gene	clone size	CDR3 DNA	CDR3 protein
TRBD1	TRBJ1-3	TRBV15	-	TGTGCCACCAGCCTCAGGGGGTCTGGAAACACCATATATTTT	CATSLRGSGNTIYF
-	TRBJ1-5	TRBV27	-	TGTGCCAGCAGTCCGAATGAGGGAGGAGGTCAGCCCCAGCATTTT	CASSPNEGGGQPQHF
-	TRBJ2-2	TRBV20-1	few	TGCAGTGCTAGACTGCCCCGAGGGGGGGTATATACCGGGGAGCTGTTTTTT	CSARLPRGGVYTGELFF
-	TRBJ1-2	TRBV3-1	-	TGTGCCAGCAGCCCCGACATTGCCTATGGCTACACCTTC	CASSPDIAYGYTF
-	TRBJ2-3	TRBV18	-	TGTGCCAGCTCACCAAGTCCTGAATTATTCACAGATACGCAGTATTTT	CASSPSPELFTDTQYF
-	TRBJ1-6	TRBV27	-	TGTGCCAGCAGTTTAAACAGGTGGGATTCACCCCTCCACTTT	CASSLNRWDSPLHF
-	TRBJ2-5	TRBV3-1	-	TGTGCCAGCAGCCCCGGCTTAACGGGGTCAGAGACCCAGTACTTC	CASSPGLTGSETQYF
TRBD1	TRBJ2-2	TRBV5-1	-	TGCGCCAGCAGCGGGGACAGGGGCCCCGGGGAGCTGTTTTTT	CASSGDRGPGELFF
-	TRBJ2-1	TRBV20-1	few	TGCAGTGCTAGGGCGATTTCGCGCAATGAGCAGTTCTTC	CSARAISRNEQFF
TRBD1	TRBJ1-1	TRBV6-1	-	TGTGCCAGCAGCGGACAGGGGGCGCGGACTGAAGCTTTCTTT	CASSGQGARTEAFF
TRBD2	TRBJ2-3	TRBV29-1	few	TGCAGCGTTGAAGGGACTAGCGGGAGAACAGATACGCAGTATTTT	CSVEGTSGRTDTQYF
-	TRBJ1-4	TRBV29-1	few	TGCAGCGTTGTGGTCGGGGGAAAACTGTTTTTT	CSVVVGGKLFF
TRBD2	TRBJ2-2	TRBV3-1	few	TGTGCCAGCAGCCCGGGACTAGCGGGAGGGCCGGGTACCGGGGAGCTGTTTTTT	CASSPGLAGGPGTGELFF
-	TRBJ1-2	TRBV5-1	few	TGCGCCAGCAGCCCGCTTCCGGGGAACTATGGCTACACCTTC	CASSPLPGNYGYTF
TRBD2	TRBJ2-1	TRBV10-3	-	TGTGCCTGCAGTCCCCGGACTAGCGGGGCCCTCTCCTACAATGAGCAGTTCTTC	CACSPRTSGALSYNEQFF
-	TRBJ1-1	TRBV5-1	-	TGCGCCAGCAGTTACAGGTTGGGGAACACTGAAGCTTTCTTT	CASSYRLGNTEAFF